Sequencing of this TCR beta chain was carried out in a study of Tregs in tolerant kidney transplant recipients (dated by TCRdb to between 2018 and 2021). Regarding the study in general: TCRbeta sequencing was used in the study to identify donor-specific regulatory T cells before combined kidney and bone marrow transplantation, and the identified cells were then tracked after transplant. Several methods of expanding Tregs specific for an allogeneic donor were compared by TCRbeta repertoire sequencing in a few healthy controls.

Unstimulated Tregs (CD4+CD25+CD127-), CD4+ non-Tregs (CD4+CD25-), CD4 and CD8 cells were FACS-sorted from thawed PBMCs. Blood from healthy controls was obtained either as purchased buffy coats or from healthy volunteers. Healthy control blood was processed by Ficoll density gradient to PBMCs and cryopreserved; patient PBMCs were collected before and after transplant. Details on this clone: Its recognized antigen is unknown. It has no much larger one-base neighbor in the sample; base qualities were not kept.

What the authors observed across the whole study: The study was constrained by small patient numbers, and validation of the findings is required in larger populations and under other immunosuppression protocols. Expanding Tregs with activated donor B cells appeared to identify the most biologically relevant and donor-specific TCRbeta repertoire. Biological reproducibility was not examined directly, but technical replication error appeared to be minimal.

For TCRbeta CDR3 sequencing, genomic DNA from the sorted cells was extracted using the QIAGEN DNeasy Blood and Tissue Kit. High-throughput TCRbeta CDR3 sequencing, including PCR amplification with bias correction and internal controls, was performed commercially through immunoSEQ. Concerning the study's data processing: Unique productive TCRbeta sequences were defined by CDR3 nucleotide sequence when primers matched and otherwise by CDR3 amino acid sequence together with Vbeta and Jbeta genes. As a correction for sorting error, sequences shared between sorted populations at a frequency ratio of 2:1 or less were discarded, and the remaining shared sequences were assigned to the higher population. Sequences were defined as donor-reactive when expanded at least 5-fold in CFSE-low cells versus unstimulated cells and present at a frequency of at least 0.01% in CFSE-low cells. Jensen-Shannon divergence calculated on the top 100 TCRbeta sequences ranked by frequency was used to measure repertoire divergence. For samples with multiple sequencing runs, sorting error was corrected in each run separately before the runs were combined. TCRdb provides this immuneACCESS table in a form limited to in-frame rearrangements. Some clones are lacking; in checked studies, under half of them reflect an unresolved V gene, and why the rest are absent is not known. V, J and clone size reflect that table, while D and trimming were determined from the DNA. The sample table shows about 240,000 clones, and more than 65% are seen once. The top ten hold around 0.68% of the sample.

Input material: CD4+ T cells from blood. This sequence was found in a human donor in good health.

The nucleotide sequence is TGCAGCGTTGTAGACAGAGGCCAGCCCCAGCATTTT. It translates to CSVVDRGQPQHF. Recombination joined TRBV29-1 with TRBJ1-5, and the D gene may be TRBD1, 5 bases matching. CDR1 and CDR2, looked up from the germline V gene, are SQVTM and ANQGSEA. V is shortened by 4 bases, J by 7 bases, and the region joining them spans 11 bases. Counted from cysteine to phenylalanine, this CDR3 has 12 amino acids. Of all the DNA, just the CDR3 is kept, 36 bases in frame from base 1.